This paragraph covers one T cell receptor beta chain sequence. These data belong to a study of blood T cell repertoires in COVID-19. As for the study in general: Samples representing acute and convalescent COVID-19 were sourced from the United States, Italy and Spain. In each case, the material was cDNA or gDNA derived from T cells, B-cell-depleted T cells, or PBMCs.

The germline gives CDR1 LNHNV, CDR2 YYDKDF (reference sequence). V dropped 1 base and J dropped 0; count of bases not matched to a gene: 2. The length of the CDR3 is 16 residues. Original handling: Amplified reference gene primers provided the basis for estimating nucleated cell counts. Some clones are missing from TCRdb's copy, which holds only in-frame ones; the method was immunoSEQ multiplex PCR. V and J calls plus clone size are reproduced from that table; the DNA served to infer D and trimming. This sample has under 170,000 clones, with more than 75% found just once. The sequence was obtained from a man between 65 and 85 years old with acute or convalescent COVID-19. The V and J genes are TRBV15 and TRBJ2-7, with 11 bases matching TRBD2. Input material: peripheral blood. CDR3 sequence: CATSRGLAGTSYEQYF. The CDR3 coding sequence is TGTGCCACCAGCAGAGGACTAGCGGGAACCTCCTACGAGCAGTACTTC.